Listed here is a single TCR beta chain. The sample belongs to a study of beta chain features in type 1 diabetes. There are 14 residues in the CDR3. Germline assignment: CDR1 GTSNPN and CDR2 SVGIG (reference sequence). Trimming removed 3 bases from V and 0 bases from J, with 11 bases in between. What was sequenced were expressed TCRB transcripts, since all of the isolated RNA had been reverse transcribed. Clones were read by immunoSEQ multiplex PCR, and TCRdb kept only the in-frame ones, dropping some. The sample has about half a million clones, 25% to 35% seen once. This sequence joins TRBV30 and TRBJ1-1; the D is unclear. The sample taken for sequencing was naive CD4+ T cells from blood. The sequence came from a man in his late teens or twenties in good health. The CDR3, as DNA: TGTGCCTGGAGAAAGGAGTTCATGAACACTGAAGCTTTCTTT. This codes for CAWRKEFMNTEAFF.